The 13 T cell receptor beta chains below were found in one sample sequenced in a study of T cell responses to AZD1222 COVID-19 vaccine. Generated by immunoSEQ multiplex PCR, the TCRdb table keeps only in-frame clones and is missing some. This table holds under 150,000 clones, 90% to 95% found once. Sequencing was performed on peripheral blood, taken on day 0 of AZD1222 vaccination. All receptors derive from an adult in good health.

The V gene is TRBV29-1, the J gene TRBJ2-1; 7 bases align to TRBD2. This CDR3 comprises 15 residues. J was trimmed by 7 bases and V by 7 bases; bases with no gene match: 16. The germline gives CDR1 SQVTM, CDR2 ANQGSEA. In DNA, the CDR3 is TGCAGCGGGGGGGACTTCTGGGAGGGCCGTAATGAGCAGTTCTTC. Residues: CSGGDFWEGRNEQFF.

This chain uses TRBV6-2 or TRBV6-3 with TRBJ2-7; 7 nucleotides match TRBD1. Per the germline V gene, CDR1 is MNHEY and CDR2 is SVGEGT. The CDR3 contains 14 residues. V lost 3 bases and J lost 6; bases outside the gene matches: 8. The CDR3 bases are TGTGCCAGCAGTTATCCCCGGGACAGTCGCGAGCAGTACTTC. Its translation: CASSYPRDSREQYF.

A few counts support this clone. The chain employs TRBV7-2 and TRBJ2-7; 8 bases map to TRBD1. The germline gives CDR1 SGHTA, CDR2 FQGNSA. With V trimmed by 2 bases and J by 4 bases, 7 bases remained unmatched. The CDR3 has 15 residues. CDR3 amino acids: CASSLQGQGRYEQYF. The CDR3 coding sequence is TGTGCCAGCAGCTTACAAGGACAGGGTAGATACGAGCAGTACTTC.

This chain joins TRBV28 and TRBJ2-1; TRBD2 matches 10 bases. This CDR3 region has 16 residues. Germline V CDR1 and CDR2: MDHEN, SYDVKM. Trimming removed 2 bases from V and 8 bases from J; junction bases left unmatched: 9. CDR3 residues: CASSLLAGVRNYEQFF. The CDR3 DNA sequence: TGTGCCAGCAGTTTACTAGCGGGAGTTAGAAACTATGAGCAGTTCTTC.

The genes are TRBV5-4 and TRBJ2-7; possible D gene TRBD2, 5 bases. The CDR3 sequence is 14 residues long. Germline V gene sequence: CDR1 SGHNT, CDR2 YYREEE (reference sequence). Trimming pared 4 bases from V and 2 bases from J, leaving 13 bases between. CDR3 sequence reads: CASSQRTLPYEQYF. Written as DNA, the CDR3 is TGTGCCAGCAGCCAGAGGACTCTTCCCTACGAGCAGTACTTC.

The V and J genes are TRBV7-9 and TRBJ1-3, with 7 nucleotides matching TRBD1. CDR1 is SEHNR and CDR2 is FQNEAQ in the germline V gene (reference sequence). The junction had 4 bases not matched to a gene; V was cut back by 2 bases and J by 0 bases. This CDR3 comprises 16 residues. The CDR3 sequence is CASSLTGTASGNTIYF. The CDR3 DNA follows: TGTGCCAGCAGCTTAACCGGGACAGCCTCTGGAAACACCATATATTTT.

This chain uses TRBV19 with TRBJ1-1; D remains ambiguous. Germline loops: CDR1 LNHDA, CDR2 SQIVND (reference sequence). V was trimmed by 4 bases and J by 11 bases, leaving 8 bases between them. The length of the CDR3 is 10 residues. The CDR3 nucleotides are TGTGCCAGTAGTAACCGATCGGCTTTCTTT. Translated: CASSNRSAFF.

In DNA, the CDR3 is TGTGCCAGCAGCCCAGGGATACAGACTAATGAAAAACTGTTTTTT. This codes for CASSPGIQTNEKLFF. The chain recombines TRBV7-9 with TRBJ1-4; D possibly corresponds to TRBD1 (5 bases). The CDR3 is 15 amino acids. The germline CDR1 and CDR2 sequences are SEHNR and FQNEAQ (reference sequence). The V gene lost 5 bases and the J gene lost 2 bases, with 12 bases spanning the gap.

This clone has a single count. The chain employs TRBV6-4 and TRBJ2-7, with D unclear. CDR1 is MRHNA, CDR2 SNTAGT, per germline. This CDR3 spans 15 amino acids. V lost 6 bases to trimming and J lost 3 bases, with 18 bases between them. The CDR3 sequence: CASREGGSLYYEQYF. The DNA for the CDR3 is TGTGCCAGCAGGGAAGGCGGTAGCCTGTACTACGAGCAGTACTTC.

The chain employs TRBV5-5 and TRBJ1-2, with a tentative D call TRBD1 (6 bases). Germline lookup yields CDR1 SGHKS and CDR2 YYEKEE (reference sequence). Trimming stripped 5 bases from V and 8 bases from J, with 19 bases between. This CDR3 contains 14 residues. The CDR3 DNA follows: TGTGCCAGCAGTTCGGGACAAGGTGATTTCGGCTACACCTTC. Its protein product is CASSSGQGDFGYTF.

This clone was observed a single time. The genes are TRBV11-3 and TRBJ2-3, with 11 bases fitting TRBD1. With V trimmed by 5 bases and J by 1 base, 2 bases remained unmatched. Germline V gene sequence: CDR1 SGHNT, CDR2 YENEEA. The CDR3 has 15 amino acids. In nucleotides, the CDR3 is TGTGCCAGCAGCCCGGGACAGGGGGGCACAGATACGCAGTATTTT. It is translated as CASSPGQGGTDTQYF.

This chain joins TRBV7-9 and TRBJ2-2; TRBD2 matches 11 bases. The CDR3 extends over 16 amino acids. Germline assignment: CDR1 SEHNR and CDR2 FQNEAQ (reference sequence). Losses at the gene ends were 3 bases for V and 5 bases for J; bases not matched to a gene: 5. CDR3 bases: TGTGCCAGCAGCTTCCCGGGACTAGCGGCTACCGGGGAGCTGTTTTTT. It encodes CASSFPGLAATGELFF.

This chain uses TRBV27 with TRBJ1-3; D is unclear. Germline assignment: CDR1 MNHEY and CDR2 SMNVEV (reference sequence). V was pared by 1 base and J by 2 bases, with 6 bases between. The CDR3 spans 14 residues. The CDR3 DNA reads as TGTGCCAGCAGTTTATACGGGGCTGGAAACACCATATATTTT. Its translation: CASSLYGAGNTIYF.